The 2 T cell receptor beta chains listed next were all sequenced from one sample in a study of blood T cell repertoires in COVID-19. Clones were read by immunoSEQ multiplex PCR, and TCRdb kept only the in-frame ones, dropping some. This table holds roughly 190,000 clones, roughly 79% found once. Sequencing was done on a sample of peripheral blood. The receptors originated from a woman aged 40 to 49 with COVID-19, enrolled during active disease.

The chain couples TRBV10-1 to TRBJ2-7; tentatively, D is TRBD2 (5 bases). The CDR3 is 14 amino acids. Germline-derived CDR1 and CDR2 are WNHNN and SYGVQD (reference sequence). V lost 4 bases and J lost 7, with 17 bases in between. The CDR3 here is CASSVSEGPREQYF. The CDR3 region has the DNA TGCGCCAGCAGTGTGTCCGAGGGCCCTAGGGAGCAGTACTTC.

This chain uses TRBV5-1 with TRBJ2-2; possible D gene TRBD1, 6 bases. The V end was cut by 2 bases, the J end by 5 bases, with 10 bases between. Germline V gene lookup returns CDR1 SGHRS and CDR2 YFSETQ. The CDR3 extends over 14 amino acids. The CDR3 loop reads CASSFGTGTGELFF. Written as DNA, the CDR3 is TGCGCCAGCAGCTTCGGCACAGGGACCGGGGAGCTGTTTTTT. The variable domain in full, completed from reference TRBV5-1 and TRBJ2-2, reads KAGVTQTPRYLIKTRGQQVTLSCSPISGHRSVSWYQQTPGQGLQFLFEYFSETQRNKGNFPGRFSGRQFSNSRSEMNVSTLELGDSALYLCASSFGTGTGELFFGEGSRLTVL.